This T cell receptor (beta chain) was captured by sequencing in a study of low-dose radiotherapy and immunotherapy resistance in tumors. TRAV and TRBV primers primed cDNA for both TCRalpha and TCRbeta. A constant-region primer paired with the V-primer adapter amplified TCRs over approximately 18 PCR cycles. Via MiXCR, TCRdb re-called the reads, giving one row per CDR3 protein. The table lists tens of thousands of distinct CDR3 sequences, about a sixth of them singletons, with 2.8% in the top ten. Time point meaning: before trial treatment. Tumors of eligible patients were advanced, solid and lacking tumor-infiltrating lymphocytes. The germline gives CDR1 MNHNS, CDR2 SASEGT. CDR3 length: 12 residues. To note about this clonotype: A far larger clone is one nucleotide away, so this likely arose from a read error.

The clonotype originates from a male donor with prostate cancer. V gene TRBV6-1 combines with J gene TRBJ2-5; D remains ambiguous. The J call may be mistaken, given a closer DNA end match to TRBJ2-1. The source was PBMCs, collected before treatment. The CDR3 nucleotides are TGCGCCAGAATAGGATCTTTCGATGAGCAGTTCTTC. Translated, it gives CARIGSFDEQFF.